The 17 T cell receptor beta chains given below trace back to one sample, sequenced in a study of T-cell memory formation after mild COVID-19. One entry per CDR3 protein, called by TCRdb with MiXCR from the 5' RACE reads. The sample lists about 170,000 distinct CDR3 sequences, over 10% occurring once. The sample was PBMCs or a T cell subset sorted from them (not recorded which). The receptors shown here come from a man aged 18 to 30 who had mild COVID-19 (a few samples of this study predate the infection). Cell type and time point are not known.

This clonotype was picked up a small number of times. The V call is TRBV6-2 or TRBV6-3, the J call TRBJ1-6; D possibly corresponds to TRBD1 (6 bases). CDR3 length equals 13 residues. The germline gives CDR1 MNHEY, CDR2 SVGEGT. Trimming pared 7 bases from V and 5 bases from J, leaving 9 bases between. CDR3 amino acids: CASTGQHNSPLHF. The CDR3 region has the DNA TGTGCCAGCACTGGACAGCATAATTCACCCCTCCACTTT.

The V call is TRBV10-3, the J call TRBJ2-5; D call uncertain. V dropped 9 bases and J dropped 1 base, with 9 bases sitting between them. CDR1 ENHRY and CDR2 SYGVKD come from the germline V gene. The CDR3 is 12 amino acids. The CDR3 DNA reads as TGTGCCATATCTAGTCCCCAAGAGACCCAGTACTTC. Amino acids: CAISSPQETQYF.

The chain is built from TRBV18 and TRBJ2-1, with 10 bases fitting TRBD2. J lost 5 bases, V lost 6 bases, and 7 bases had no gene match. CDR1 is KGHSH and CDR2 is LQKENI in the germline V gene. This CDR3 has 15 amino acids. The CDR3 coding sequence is TGTGCCAGCTCCCTAGGACTAGCGGAGAACAATGAGCAGTTCTTC. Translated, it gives CASSLGLAENNEQFF.

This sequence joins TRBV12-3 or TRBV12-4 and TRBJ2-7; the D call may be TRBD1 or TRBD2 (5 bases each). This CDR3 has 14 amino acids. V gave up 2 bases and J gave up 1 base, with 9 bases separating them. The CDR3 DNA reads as TGTGCCAGCAGTTTAAGGGACGGGTCCTACGAGCAGTACTTC. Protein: CASSLRDGSYEQYF.

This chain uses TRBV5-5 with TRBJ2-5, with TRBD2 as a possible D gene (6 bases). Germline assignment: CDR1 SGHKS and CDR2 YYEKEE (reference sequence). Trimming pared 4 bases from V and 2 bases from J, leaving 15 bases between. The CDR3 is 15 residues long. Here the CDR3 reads CASSGNSGRQETQYF. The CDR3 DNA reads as TGTGCCAGCAGCGGAAATAGCGGACGACAAGAGACCCAGTACTTC. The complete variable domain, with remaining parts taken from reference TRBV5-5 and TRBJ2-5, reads DAGVTQSPTHLIKTRGQQVTLRCSPISGHKSVSWYQQVLGQGPQFIFQYYEKEERGRGNFPDRFSARQFPNYSSELNVNALLLGDSALYLCASSGNSGRQETQYFGPGTRLLVL.

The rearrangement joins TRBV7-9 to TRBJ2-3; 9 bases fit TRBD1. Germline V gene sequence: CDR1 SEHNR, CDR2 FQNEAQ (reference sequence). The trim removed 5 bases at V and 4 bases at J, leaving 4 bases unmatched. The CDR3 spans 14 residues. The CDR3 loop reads CASSRQGGADTQYF. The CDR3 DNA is TGTGCCAGCAGCAGACAGGGGGGGGCAGATACGCAGTATTTT.

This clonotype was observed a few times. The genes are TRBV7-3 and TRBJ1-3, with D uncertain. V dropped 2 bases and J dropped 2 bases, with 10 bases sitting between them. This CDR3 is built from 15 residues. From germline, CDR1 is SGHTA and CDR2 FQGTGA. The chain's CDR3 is CASSLSYGPGNTIYF. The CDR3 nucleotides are TGTGCCAGCAGCTTATCGTACGGGCCTGGAAACACCATATATTTT.

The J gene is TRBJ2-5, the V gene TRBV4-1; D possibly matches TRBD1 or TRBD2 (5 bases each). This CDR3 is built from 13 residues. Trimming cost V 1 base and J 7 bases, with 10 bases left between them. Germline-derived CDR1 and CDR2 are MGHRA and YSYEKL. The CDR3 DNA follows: TGCGCCAGCAGCCAAGGAGGGGTGGGGACCCAGTACTTC. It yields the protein CASSQGGVGTQYF.

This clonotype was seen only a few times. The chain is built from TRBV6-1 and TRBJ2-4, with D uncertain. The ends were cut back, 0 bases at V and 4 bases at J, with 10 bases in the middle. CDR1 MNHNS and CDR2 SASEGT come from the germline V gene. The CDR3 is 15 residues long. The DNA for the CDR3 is TGTGCCAGCAGTGAAGCTGGGTGGGGAAAAAACATTCAGTACTTC. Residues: CASSEAGWGKNIQYF.

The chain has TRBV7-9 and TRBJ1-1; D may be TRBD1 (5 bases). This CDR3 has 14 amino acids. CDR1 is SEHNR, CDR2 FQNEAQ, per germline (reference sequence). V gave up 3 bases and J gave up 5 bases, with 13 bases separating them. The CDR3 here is CASSLNQGRTEAFF. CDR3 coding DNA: TGTGCCAGCAGCTTGAATCAGGGAAGGACTGAAGCTTTCTTT.

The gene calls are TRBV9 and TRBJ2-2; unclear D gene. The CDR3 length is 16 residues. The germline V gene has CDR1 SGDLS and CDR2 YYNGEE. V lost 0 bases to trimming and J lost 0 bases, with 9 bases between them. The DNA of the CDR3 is TGTGCCAGCAGCGTAGGGCTTCCCGCGAACACCGGGGAGCTGTTTTTT. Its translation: CASSVGLPANTGELFF.

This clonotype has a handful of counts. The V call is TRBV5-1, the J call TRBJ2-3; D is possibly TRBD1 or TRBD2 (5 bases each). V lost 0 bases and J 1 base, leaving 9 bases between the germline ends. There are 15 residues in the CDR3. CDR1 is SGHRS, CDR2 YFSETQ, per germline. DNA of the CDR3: TGCGCCAGCAGCTTGGGAGGGGTTGGCACAGATACGCAGTATTTT. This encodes CASSLGGVGTDTQYF.

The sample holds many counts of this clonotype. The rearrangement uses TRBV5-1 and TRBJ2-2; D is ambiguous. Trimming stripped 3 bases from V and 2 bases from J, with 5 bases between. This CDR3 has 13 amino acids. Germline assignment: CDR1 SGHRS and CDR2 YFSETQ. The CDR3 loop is CASSSTNTGELFF. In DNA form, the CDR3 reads TGCGCCAGCAGCTCAACCAACACCGGGGAGCTGTTTTTT.

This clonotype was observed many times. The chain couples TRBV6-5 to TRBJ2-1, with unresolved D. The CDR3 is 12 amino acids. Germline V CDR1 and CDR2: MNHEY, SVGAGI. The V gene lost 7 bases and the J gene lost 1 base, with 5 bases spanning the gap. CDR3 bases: TGTGCCAGCACTAGTTCCTACAATGAGCAGTTCTTC. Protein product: CASTSSYNEQFF.

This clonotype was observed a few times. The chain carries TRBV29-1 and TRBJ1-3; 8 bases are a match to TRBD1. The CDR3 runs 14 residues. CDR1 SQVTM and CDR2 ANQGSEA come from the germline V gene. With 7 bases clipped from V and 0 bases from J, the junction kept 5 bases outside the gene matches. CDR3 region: CSAGQGSSGNTIYF. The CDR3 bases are TGCAGCGCAGGACAGGGTAGCTCTGGAAACACCATATATTTT.

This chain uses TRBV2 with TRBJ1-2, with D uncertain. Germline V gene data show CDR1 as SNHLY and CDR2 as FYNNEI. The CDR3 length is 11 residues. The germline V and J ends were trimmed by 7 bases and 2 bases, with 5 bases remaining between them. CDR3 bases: TGTGCCAGCATTAGGAACTATGGCTACACCTTC. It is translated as CASIRNYGYTF.

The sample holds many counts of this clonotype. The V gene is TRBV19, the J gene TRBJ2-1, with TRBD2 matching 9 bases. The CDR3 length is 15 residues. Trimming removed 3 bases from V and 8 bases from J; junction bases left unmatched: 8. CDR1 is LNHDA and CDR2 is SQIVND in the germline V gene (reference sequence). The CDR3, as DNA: TGTGCCAGTAGTATCAGGCGGGGGGGCAGGGATGAGCAGTTCTTC. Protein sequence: CASSIRRGGRDEQFF. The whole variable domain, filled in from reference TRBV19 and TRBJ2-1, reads DGGITQSPKYLFRKEGQNVTLSCEQNLNHDAMYWYRQDPGQGLRLIYYSQIVNDFQKGDIAEGYSVSREKKESFPLTVTSAQKNPTAFYLCASSIRRGGRDEQFFGPGTRLTVL.